This TCR beta chain was recorded in a study of T cell responses to AZD1222 COVID-19 vaccine. Across the whole study: Researchers grouped second doses given at about 4 or about 12 weeks into one pool.

Germline trimming cut 2 bases from V and 10 bases from J; bases unmatched to any gene: 6. This CDR3 spans 15 amino acids. Germline V gene data show CDR1 as LNHDA and CDR2 as SQIVND (reference sequence). Using immunoSEQ multiplex PCR, the repertoire was profiled, and TCRdb retains in-frame clones only, with some absent. The repertoire holds around 100,000 clones, with around 82% as singletons. V and J are TRBV19 and TRBJ2-1, with TRBD2 matching 12 bases. The sample in question was peripheral blood, obtained on day 0 of AZD1222 vaccination. This clonotype was sampled from an adult in good health. The CDR3 spells CASSITSGRTHEQFF. The CDR3 DNA follows: TGTGCCAGTAGTATAACTAGCGGGAGGACACACGAGCAGTTCTTC.